The 5 T cell receptor beta chains listed next were all sequenced from one sample in a study of blood T cells in healthy people across ages. The use of a sample-barcoded 5' primer and a J-beta primer mix characterized a second PCR of 7 to 11 cycles. TCRdb fed the 5' RACE reads into MiXCR, producing one record per CDR3 protein. The data contain about 600,000 distinct CDR3 sequences, around 48% of them seen just once; the ten biggest clones take up about 26%. Sequenced: blood. Every receptor here comes from an elderly man in good health.

CDR3 in amino acids: CASSLQPGPDTQYF. The CDR3 coding sequence is TGTGCCAGCAGCTTACAACCAGGGCCAGATACGCAGTATTTT. The chain uses TRBV7-8 and TRBJ2-3, with a weak D call TRBD1 (5 bases). The CDR3 sequence is 14 residues long. Trimming removed 2 bases from V and 4 bases from J, with 10 bases in between. Germline V gene sequence: CDR1 SGHVS, CDR2 FQNEAQ.

The V and J genes are TRBV6-5 and TRBJ2-2; D is unclear. The CDR3 spans 14 residues. Germline V lookup: CDR1 MNHEY, CDR2 SVGAGI. The V end was cut by 6 bases, the J end by 4 bases, with 12 bases between. CDR3 amino acids: CASSSLRSTGELFF. As DNA, the CDR3 is TGTGCCAGCAGCTCACTCAGAAGCACCGGGGAGCTGTTTTTT.

The rearrangement links TRBV20-1 to TRBJ2-7; either TRBD1 or TRBD2 may fit D (6 bases each). Gene TRBJ2-5 matches the end of the DNA better, so the J call may be wrong. Germline loops: CDR1 DFQATT, CDR2 SNEGSKA (reference sequence). The CDR3 covers 16 residues. CDR3 nucleotide sequence: TGCAGTGCTAGATCGGGTAGGGGGGCGTTTAACGAGACCCAGTACTTC. It yields the protein CSARSGRGAFNETQYF.

The sample holds a few counts of this clonotype. The chain recombines TRBV7-2 with TRBJ2-1; the match to TRBD2 covers 8 bases. CDR1 and CDR2 from the germline V gene are SGHTA and FQGNSA. The CDR3 covers 16 residues. With 1 base clipped from V and 6 bases from J, the junction kept 8 bases outside the gene matches. The CDR3 here is CASSLDGRGASNEQFF. CDR3 coding DNA: TGTGCCAGCAGCTTAGACGGGCGGGGGGCTAGCAATGAGCAGTTCTTC.

In this sample, this clonotype turned up once. CDR3 nucleotide sequence: TGCAGTGCTAGTACTAGCGGGATGAATGAGCAGTTCTTC. Encoded protein: CSASTSGMNEQFF. The J gene is TRBJ2-1, the V gene TRBV20-1; 10 bases line up with TRBD2. Trimming at V came to 3 bases and at J to 7 bases, leaving 3 bases not matched to a gene. CDR1 DFQATT and CDR2 SNEGSKA come from the germline V gene (reference sequence). The CDR3 has 13 residues.